Sequencing of this T cell receptor beta chain was carried out in a study of blood T cell repertoires in COVID-19. Whole-study context: Nucleic acid was either cDNA or gDNA, and it came from T cells, B-cell-depleted T cells, or PBMCs.

Assay used: immunoSEQ multiplex PCR; TCRdb lists only in-frame clones, some missing. The sample records 250,000 to 300,000 clones, around 90% being singletons. Participant ages covered roughly 18 to 89 years across about 22 US areas. The CDR3 runs 15 residues. Between the trimmed V and J ends, which lost 0 bases and 5 bases, there was a span of 9 bases. The germline V gene encodes CDR1 SGHRS and CDR2 YFSETQ. The material sequenced was PBMCs or T cells enriched from blood (not recorded which). V usage is TRBV5-1 and J usage is TRBJ1-6, with D hard to call. This TCR came from a woman aged 25 to 39 who had recovered from COVID-19. Here the CDR3 reads CASSLVTADNSPLHF. The CDR3 DNA sequence: TGCGCCAGCAGCTTGGTGACGGCGGATAATTCACCCCTCCACTTT.